This T cell receptor (beta chain) was captured by sequencing in a study of OX40 agonist ivuxolimab in advanced cancers. Study as a whole: Intravenous ivuxolimab at 0.01 to 10 mg/kg was given to patients every 2 weeks.

The protocol was immunoSEQ multiplex PCR, while the TCRdb copy is restricted to in-frame clones and leaves out a portion. The profile shows 90,000 to 120,000 clones, approximately 90% of them singletons. The V end was cut by 3 bases, the J end by 4 bases, with 9 bases between. The CDR3 is made up of 13 amino acids. Germline V gene lookup returns CDR1 MNHNS and CDR2 SASEGT. This sequence was found in an adult with an advanced solid tumor such as melanoma, head and neck, liver or kidney cancer. The rearrangement links TRBV6-1 to TRBJ1-2; no clear D. This specimen was CD4+ or CD8+ T cells sorted from blood, taken in a trial of the OX40 agonist ivuxolimab. In DNA, the CDR3 is TGTGCCAGCAGTGATCAGATGGGCTATGGCTACACCTTC. It is translated as CASSDQMGYGYTF.